The rows below give T cell receptor beta chains drawn from one sample of a study of shared T cell receptors in the human thymus. Sequencing was performed with immunoSEQ multiplex PCR; in TCRdb, only in-frame clones are kept and a portion is missing. The sample records some 640,000 clones, more than 70% being singletons. Another study also made use of these data, one on human thymus T cells.

The material sequenced was thymocytes. The source is a boy in the first two years of life with a congenital heart defect. CDR3s include the opening cysteine and the closing phenylalanine or tryptophan. A D gene is named only where the DNA matches it firmly. Rows may omit the clone size; those that give it use once, few, many or a size class.

size	V	J	D	CDR3	DNA
NA	TRBV10-3	TRBJ2-3	NA	CAIRHPGGTQYF	TGTGCCATCAGACACCCCGGGGGTACCCAGTATTTT
NA	TRBV9	TRBJ1-1	NA	CASSLQGGAPTEAFF	TGTGCCAGCAGCCTCCAAGGGGGGGCGCCCACTGAAGCTTTCTTT
NA	TRBV5-6	TRBJ2-7	TRBD1	CASSLANGRDRVPYEQYF	TGTGCCAGCAGCTTGGCAAATGGCCGGGACAGGGTACCCTACGAGCAGTACTTC
NA	TRBV28	TRBJ1-1	TRBD1	CASYRQGGVGEAFF	TGTGCCAGCTACAGACAGGGAGGCGTTGGTGAAGCTTTCTTT
NA	TRBV18	TRBJ1-5	TRBD1	CASSSDRVTNQPQHF	TGTGCCAGCTCATCGGACAGGGTTACCAATCAGCCCCAGCATTTT
NA	TRBV19	TRBJ2-1	TRBD2	CASSIEAGVGYNEQFF	TGTGCCAGTAGTATAGAAGCGGGAGTTGGGTACAATGAGCAGTTCTTC
NA	TRBV29-1	TRBJ1-1	TRBD1	CSVAFGQGALMNEAFF	TGCAGCGTTGCGTTCGGACAGGGGGCCCTGATGAACGAAGCTTTCTTT
NA	TRBV7-8	TRBJ1-1	TRBD1	CASSLFPDRSRTEAFF	TGTGCCAGCAGCTTATTTCCGGACAGGTCTAGGACTGAAGCTTTCTTT
few	TRBV5-6	TRBJ2-7	NA	CASSLGGEGRDYEQYF	TGTGCCAGCAGCTTGGGGGGTGAGGGCCGGGACTACGAGCAGTACTTC
NA	TRBV6-5	TRBJ1-2	TRBD1	CASSYSKLTGDGYTF	TGTGCCAGCAGTTACTCGAAACTGACAGGGGACGGCTACACCTTC
NA	TRBV7-6	TRBJ2-5	NA	CASSPFPGSPQETQYF	TGTGCCAGCAGCCCTTTCCCGGGGTCCCCCCAAGAGACCCAGTACTTC
NA	TRBV19	TRBJ2-7	TRBD1	CASSRNYSRQGSTYEQYF	TGTGCCAGTAGTAGAAACTACTCAAGACAGGGTAGTACCTACGAGCAGTACTTC
NA	TRBV7-4	TRBJ1-1	NA	CASSSQWKLAGNPNTEAFF	TGTGCCAGCAGCTCCCAGTGGAAATTGGCAGGGAACCCGAACACTGAAGCTTTCTTT
NA	TRBV27	TRBJ1-6	TRBD1	CASSSPGQGSYNSPLHF	TGTGCCAGCAGTTCTCCGGGACAGGGTTCCTATAATTCACCCCTCCACTTT
once	TRBV7-9	TRBJ2-3	NA	CASSLFGSADTQYF	TGTGCCAGCAGCTTATTTGGGAGCGCAGATACGCAGTATTTT
NA	TRBV28	TRBJ2-5	NA	CASRPRQTYQETQYF	TGTGCCAGCAGACCTCGACAGACGTACCAAGAGACCCAGTACTTC
NA	TRBV5-1	TRBJ2-6	TRBD1	CASGQGASPLNPGANVLTF	TGCGCCAGCGGACAGGGGGCTAGTCCCCTTAATCCTGGGGCCAACGTCCTGACTTTC
NA	TRBV1	TRBJ2-7	NA	CTSSARWAGGPYEQYF	TGCACCAGCAGCGCACGTTGGGCGGGGGGGCCCTACGAGCAGTACTTC
NA	TRBV4-1	TRBJ1-1	NA	CASSQDPRVTNTEAFF	TGCGCCAGCAGCCAAGACCCCAGGGTTACGAACACTGAAGCTTTCTTT
NA	TRBV7-2	TRBJ2-7	NA	CASSPNTGYEQYF	TGTGCCAGCAGCCCCAACACAGGGTACGAGCAGTACTTC
once	TRBV4-2	TRBJ2-1	TRBD2	CASAGGGAFYNEQFF	TGTGCCAGCGCTGGCGGGGGGGCCTTCTACAATGAGCAGTTCTTC
NA	TRBV28	TRBJ1-1	NA	CASSWWGGGYTEAFF	TGTGCCAGCAGCTGGTGGGGGGGAGGGTACACTGAAGCTTTCTTT
NA	TRBV4-3	TRBJ2-2	TRBD1	CASSPRDRQNTGELFF	TGCGCCAGCAGCCCCCGGGACAGACAGAACACCGGGGAGCTGTTTTTT
NA	TRBV7-8	TRBJ2-3	NA	CASSQTVGGATDTQYF	TGTGCCAGCAGCCAGACGGTTGGGGGCGCAACAGATACGCAGTATTTT
NA	TRBV30	TRBJ1-3	NA	CAWSGDRNSGNTIYF	TGTGCCTGGAGTGGAGACAGGAACTCTGGAAACACCATATATTTT
NA	TRBV4-1	TRBJ1-2	TRBD1	CASSQVLGRGRIGYTF	TGCGCCAGCAGCCAAGTGTTGGGCAGGGGGCGTATTGGCTACACCTTC
NA	TRBV19	TRBJ1-5	TRBD1	CASSTRQGGSNQPQHF	TGTGCCAGTAGTACCCGACAGGGTGGTAGCAATCAGCCCCAGCATTTT
NA	TRBV28	TRBJ2-7	TRBD1	CASSFRQGEQYF	TGTGCCAGCAGTTTTCGACAGGGCGAGCAGTACTTC
NA	TRBV4-3	TRBJ1-3	TRBD1	CASSPHPLPPTGDDSGNTIYF	TGCGCCAGCAGCCCGCACCCCCTTCCCCCGACAGGGGACGACTCTGGAAACACCATATATTTT
once	TRBV6-1	TRBJ1-2	TRBD1	CASSVPGQGGFVYGYTF	TGTGCCAGCAGTGTACCGGGACAGGGAGGTTTTGTCTATGGCTACACCTTC
NA	TRBV6-5	TRBJ1-3	NA	CASSYGLGGSGNTIYF	TGTGCCAGCAGTTACGGGTTGGGGGGGTCTGGAAACACCATATATTTT
once	TRBV4-3	TRBJ2-1	TRBD2	CASSHVPPGGGVYNEQFF	TGCGCCAGCAGCCACGTCCCCCCGGGCGGGGGGGTCTACAATGAGCAGTTCTTC
once	TRBV29-1	TRBJ1-2	NA	CSVEQGGQTPGNYGYTF	TGCAGCGTTGAACAGGGAGGACAAACTCCTGGTAACTATGGCTACACCTTC
few	TRBV28	TRBJ2-1	TRBD1	CASSIQGTYNEQFF	TGTGCCAGCAGCATACAGGGGACATACAATGAGCAGTTCTTC
NA	TRBV18	TRBJ1-5	NA	CASSPFDTKQPQHF	TGTGCCAGCTCACCTTTTGACACCAAGCAGCCCCAGCATTTT
NA	TRBV4-2	TRBJ2-5	TRBD2	CASSRSGGLQETQYF	TGTGCCAGCAGCCGGAGCGGGGGCCTTCAAGAGACCCAGTACTTC
NA	TRBV7-6	TRBJ2-1	NA	CASSHRRVGEQFF	TGTGCCAGCAGCCACCGACGGGTCGGTGAGCAGTTCTTC
few	TRBV5-6	TRBJ2-7	TRBD1	CASSAGTGYWGEQYF	TGTGCCAGCAGCGCCGGGACAGGGTATTGGGGGGAGCAGTACTTC
NA	TRBV10-1	TRBJ1-2	TRBD1	CASSESGQGNYGYTF	TGCGCCAGCAGTGAGTCAGGACAGGGGAACTATGGCTACACCTTC
NA	TRBV15	TRBJ2-3	TRBD2	CATSRDSGRTGDTQYF	TGTGCCACCAGCAGAGATAGCGGGAGGACGGGGGATACGCAGTATTTT
NA	TRBV30	TRBJ1-3	NA	CAWSVLPPERGAGNTIYF	TGTGCCTGGAGTGTACTACCGCCCGAACGGGGAGCTGGAAACACCATATATTTT
NA	TRBV28	TRBJ2-7	NA	CATTGARVAYEQYF	TGTGCCACCACTGGGGCGCGAGTCGCCTACGAGCAGTACTTC
NA	TRBV28	TRBJ1-5	TRBD1	CASSTYRDRNQPQHF	TGTGCCAGCAGTACCTACAGGGACAGAAATCAGCCCCAGCATTTT
NA	TRBV7-3	TRBJ1-6	NA	CASSPGGQMNSPLHF	TGTGCCAGCAGTCCCGGGGGGCAGATGAATTCACCCCTCCACTTT
NA	TRBV27	TRBJ2-7	TRBD1	CASSLLGTGPWAYEQYF	TGTGCCAGCAGTTTACTGGGGACAGGGCCATGGGCCTACGAGCAGTACTTC
NA	TRBV19	TRBJ2-7	TRBD1	CAGGGSDRDYEQYF	TGTGCCGGGGGCGGTAGTGACAGGGACTACGAGCAGTACTTC
NA	TRBV6-5	TRBJ1-2	TRBD1	CASSYSGTVKWWGYTF	TGTGCCAGCAGTTACTCAGGGACAGTAAAATGGTGGGGCTACACCTTC
NA	TRBV11-2	TRBJ2-7	NA	CASSLDPSSYEQYF	TGTGCCAGCAGCTTAGATCCCTCCTCCTACGAGCAGTACTTC
NA	TRBV5-1	TRBJ2-7	NA	CASSFCGGTGILFFYEQYF	TGCGCCAGCAGCTTTTGCGGGGGGACAGGGATTCTTTTCTTCTACGAGCAGTACTTC
NA	TRBV5-1	TRBJ1-4	TRBD1	CASSDPGQGSHEKLFF	TGCGCCAGCAGCGACCCGGGACAGGGGTCGCATGAAAAACTGTTTTTT
NA	TRBV6-5	TRBJ2-7	TRBD2	CASRGTSGYEQYF	TGTGCCAGCAGGGGGACTAGCGGGTACGAGCAGTACTTC
NA	TRBV6-5	TRBJ1-2	TRBD1	CASSTTGSYGYTF	TGTGCCAGCAGTACGACAGGGTCCTATGGCTACACCTTC
NA	TRBV19	TRBJ2-1	TRBD1	CASSPSTGVGGSYNEQFF	TGTGCCAGTAGTCCCTCAACAGGGGTCGGTGGGTCCTACAATGAGCAGTTCTTC
NA	TRBV29-1	TRBJ2-3	NA	CSASRHRVNGTDTQYF	TGCAGCGCCTCGAGACACAGGGTTAATGGCACAGATACGCAGTATTTT
NA	TRBV19	TRBJ1-4	NA	CASSIVYNEKLFF	TGTGCCAGTAGTATAGTTTATAATGAAAAACTGTTTTTT
NA	TRBV28	TRBJ2-6	NA	CASSCRNSGANVLTF	TGTGCCAGCAGTTGTAGAAACTCTGGGGCCAACGTCCTGACTTTC
NA	TRBV28	TRBJ1-3	TRBD1	CASRNGQGANTIYF	TGTGCCAGCAGGAACGGACAGGGGGCTAACACCATATATTTT
NA	TRBV5-1	TRBJ2-6	NA	CASRGRQGLTGANVLTF	TGCGCCAGCAGGGGAAGGCAGGGTCTAACTGGGGCCAACGTCCTGACTTTC
NA	TRBV6-4	TRBJ2-4	NA	CASSDSELAKNIQYF	TGTGCCAGCAGTGACTCAGAGTTAGCCAAAAACATTCAGTACTTC